This TCR beta chain derives from a study of CD8 T cells in Susac syndrome. After extraction with the RNeasy kit, roughly 0.5 to 1 ug of the RNA was reverse transcribed using random hexamers. A single record per CDR3 protein comes from TCRdb applying MiXCR to the immunoSEQ multiplex PCR reads. The repertoire holds some 120,000 distinct CDR3 sequences, with about 90% as singletons. The germline V gene has CDR1 LNHNV and CDR2 YYDKDF (reference sequence). CDR3 size: 18 residues. J lost 7 bases, V lost 3 bases, and 16 bases had no gene match. Input material: CD4+ T cells from PBMCs. This chain links TRBV15 with TRBJ2-1; 9 positions agree with TRBD2. This clonotype was sampled from a human donor in good health. In nucleotides, the CDR3 is TGTGCCACCAGCAGGCCGTTCGGCAGGGTAGCGGGAGCAAATGAGCAGTTCTTC. Translation gives CATSRPFGRVAGANEQFF.